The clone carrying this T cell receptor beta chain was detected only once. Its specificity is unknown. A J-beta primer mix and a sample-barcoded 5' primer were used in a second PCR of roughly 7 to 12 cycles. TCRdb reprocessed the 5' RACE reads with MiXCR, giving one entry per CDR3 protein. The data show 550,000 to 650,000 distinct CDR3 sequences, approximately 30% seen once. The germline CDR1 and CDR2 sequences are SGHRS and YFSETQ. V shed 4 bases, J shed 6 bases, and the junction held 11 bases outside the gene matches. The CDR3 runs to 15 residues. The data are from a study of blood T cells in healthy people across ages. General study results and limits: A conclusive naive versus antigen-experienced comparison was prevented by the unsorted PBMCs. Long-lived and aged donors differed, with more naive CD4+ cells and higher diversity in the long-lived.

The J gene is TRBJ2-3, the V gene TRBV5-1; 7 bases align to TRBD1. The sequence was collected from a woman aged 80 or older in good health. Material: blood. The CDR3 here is CASSPFGQVDDTQYF. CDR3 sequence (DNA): TGCGCCAGCAGCCCATTCGGACAGGTCGACGATACGCAGTATTTT.